This T cell receptor (beta chain) was found in a study of prognosis after radiotherapy for stage I lung cancer. About the research overall: Distant metastases after radiotherapy occurred in a handful of patients at a median of around seven months; more than 13 showed no significant progression. Findings and limits, study-wide: When patients developed distant metastases, their Shannon entropy after stereotactic body radiation therapy was lower.

Between the trimmed V and J ends, which lost 5 bases and 1 base, there was a span of 18 bases. This CDR3 comprises 16 residues. Two-round multiplex PCR on genomic DNA was the method by which TCR beta CDR3 was amplified. The first round of PCR was done with primers that matched each TRBV and TRBJ gene. Via MiXCR, TCRdb re-called the multiplex PCR reads, giving one row per CDR3 protein. Of fewer than 25,000 distinct CDR3 sequences in the sample, 30% to 45% were seen once. There were approximately 5.8 milliliters of peripheral blood drawn at each of two time points. A remark on this clonotype: The target antigen is unknown.

The source was PBMCs, collected before or after stereotactic body radiation therapy (not recorded which). This clonotype was sampled from a donor aged 50 or older with non-small cell lung cancer. This chain links TRBV12-3 or TRBV12-4 with TRBJ2-7; D is unresolved. The CDR3, as DNA: TGTGCCAGCAGTCCATCCCCCCGTAGGTTGTCCTACGAGCAGTACTTC. Protein: CASSPSPRRLSYEQYF.